The next 13 T cell receptor beta chains were all read from a single sample in a study of chemoradiotherapy in HPV16-positive cancers. Assay used: immunoSEQ multiplex PCR; TCRdb lists only in-frame clones, some missing. This repertoire shows about 5,000 clones, 85% to 95% found once; its top ten account for around 4%. This specimen was collected from a patient who underwent chemoradiotherapy. These receptors originate from a human donor with HPV-associated anogenital cancer.

This clone was detected once. This chain connects TRBV10-3 to TRBJ1-5; 10 bases are a match to TRBD1. V was pared by 6 bases and J by 5 bases, with 7 bases of the junction left unmatched. The CDR3 is 15 amino acids. Germline CDR1 reads ENHRY; CDR2 reads SYGVKD. CDR3 bases: TGTGCCATCAGCCAGACAGGGGGCCGGGATCAGCCCCAGCATTTT. It encodes CAISQTGGRDQPQHF.

The chain couples TRBV27 to TRBJ2-1, with 10 bases that match TRBD1. Germline V gene sequence: CDR1 MNHEY, CDR2 SMNVEV (reference sequence). V lost 3 bases and J lost 4; bases outside the gene matches: 3. The CDR3 has 15 residues. The DNA for the CDR3 is TGTGCCAGCAGTTTCAGGACAGGGGGTTACAATGAGCAGTTCTTC. Protein sequence: CASSFRTGGYNEQFF.

The chain employs TRBV7-2 and TRBJ2-6; D unclear. Germline V gene lookup returns CDR1 SGHTA and CDR2 FQGNSA. This CDR3 comprises 18 residues. The germline V and J ends were trimmed by 5 bases and 0 bases, with 17 bases remaining between them. CDR3 region: CASSPVFRSYSGANVLTF. CDR3 coding DNA: TGTGCCAGCAGCCCCGTTTTCAGGTCGTACTCTGGGGCCAACGTCCTGACTTTC.

The chain employs TRBV5-6 and TRBJ2-1; D is possibly TRBD2 (6 bases). The CDR3 runs to 17 residues. Germline CDR1 reads SGHDT; CDR2 reads YYEEEE. V lost 1 base to trimming and J lost 1 base, with 15 bases between them. The CDR3 here is CASSLRVRGFSYNEQFF. CDR3 coding DNA: TGTGCCAGCAGCTTGAGGGTGCGGGGCTTTTCCTACAATGAGCAGTTCTTC.

This clone was observed a few times. The chain links TRBV6-6 to TRBJ1-5; a weak D match, TRBD1 (5 bases). Between the trimmed V and J ends, which lost 6 bases and 2 bases, there was a span of 5 bases. CDR1 and CDR2 from the germline V gene are MNHNY and SVGAGI (reference sequence). The CDR3 is 12 residues long. CDR3 sequence reads: CASRQGNQPQHF. CDR3 sequence (DNA): TGTGCCAGCAGACAGGGCAATCAGCCCCAGCATTTT.

This chain joins TRBV5-1 and TRBJ1-2; D uncertain. The CDR3 runs 15 residues. The germline gives CDR1 SGHRS, CDR2 YFSETQ. Trimming pared 3 bases from V and 1 base from J, leaving 13 bases between. CDR3 DNA sequence: TGCGCCAGCAGCTCCACCGACGGGAGTAACTATGGCTACACCTTC. Its protein is CASSSTDGSNYGYTF.

V usage is TRBV5-4 and J usage is TRBJ1-3, with D possibly being TRBD1 (6 bases). The length of the CDR3 is 16 residues. Germline assignment: CDR1 SGHNT and CDR2 YYREEE (reference sequence). The V gene lost 4 bases and the J gene lost 3 bases, with 17 bases spanning the gap. CDR3 in DNA: TGTGCCAGCAGCCCCGGGGGCCAGCCTGATGGAAACACCATATATTTT. Protein sequence: CASSPGGQPDGNTIYF.

The chain joins TRBV7-2 to TRBJ1-2; D gene unclear. Germline CDR1 and CDR2: SGHTA and FQGNSA. V shed 6 bases and J shed 6 bases, with 14 bases lying between them. The CDR3 has 13 amino acids. The CDR3 region has the DNA TGTGCCAGCAGAGGACGGGAAGTAAATGGCTACACCTTC. It specifies CASRGREVNGYTF.

Only a few counts were recorded for this clone. J is TRBJ1-5 and V is TRBV2; D not resolved. Trimming removed 5 bases at V and 0 bases at J, with 11 bases between. This CDR3 is built from 15 residues. Germline V gene lookup returns CDR1 SNHLY and CDR2 FYNNEI. The CDR3 DNA sequence: TGTGCCAGCAGTCTGACTGTTGATAGCAATCAGCCCCAGCATTTT. Its translation: CASSLTVDSNQPQHF.

This clone was seen once. The chain combines TRBV10-3 with TRBJ1-1; TRBD1 matches at 7 bases. Germline loops: CDR1 ENHRY, CDR2 SYGVKD. The CDR3 is 14 residues long. V was pared by 2 bases and J by 10 bases, with 10 bases of the junction left unmatched. CDR3 sequence (DNA): TGTGCCATCAGTGAGGCAGGGACAGCAGGTAGAGCTTTCTTT. Translating gives CAISEAGTAGRAFF.

V usage is TRBV7-9 and J usage is TRBJ2-4; 7 bases are a match to TRBD1. The germline gives CDR1 SEHNR, CDR2 FQNEAQ (reference sequence). The CDR3 runs 17 residues. Germline trimming cut 5 bases from V and 1 base from J; bases unmatched to any gene: 11. This CDR3 reads CASSLTRQGWAKNIQYF. CDR3 DNA sequence: TGTGCCAGCAGCCTCACAAGACAGGGTTGGGCCAAAAACATTCAGTACTTC.

The chain links TRBV7-8 to TRBJ1-2; D remains ambiguous. The germline CDR1 and CDR2 sequences are SGHVS and FQNEAQ. V dropped 1 base and J dropped 8 bases, with 8 bases sitting between them. The CDR3 length is 12 residues. CDR3 protein: CASSLVNTGYTF. The DNA of the CDR3 is TGTGCCAGCAGCTTAGTGAACACCGGCTACACCTTC.

The J gene is TRBJ2-3, the V gene TRBV4-1, with D unresolved. Trimming shortened V by 0 bases and J by 2 bases, and 6 bases separated the two germline ends. This CDR3 region has 14 residues. Per germline, CDR1 MGHRA and CDR2 YSYEKL. This chain's CDR3 is CASSQEAFTDTQYF. The CDR3 nucleotides read TGCGCCAGCAGCCAAGAGGCCTTCACAGATACGCAGTATTTT.